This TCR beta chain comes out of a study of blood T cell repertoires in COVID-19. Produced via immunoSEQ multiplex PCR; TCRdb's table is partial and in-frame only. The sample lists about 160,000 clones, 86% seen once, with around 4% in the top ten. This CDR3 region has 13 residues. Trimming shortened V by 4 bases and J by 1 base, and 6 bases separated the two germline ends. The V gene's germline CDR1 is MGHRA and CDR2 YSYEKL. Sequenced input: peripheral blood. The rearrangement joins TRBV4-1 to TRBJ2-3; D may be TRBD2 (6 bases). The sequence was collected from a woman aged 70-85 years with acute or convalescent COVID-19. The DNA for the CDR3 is TGCGCCAGCAGCCGACTAGGCACAGATACGCAGTATTTT. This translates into CASSRLGTDTQYF.